The next 17 T cell receptor beta chains were all read from a single sample in a study of early T cells in non-severe SARS-CoV-2 infection. MiXCR, run by TCRdb on the 5' RACE reads, gives a single entry per CDR3 protein. The sample has 60,000 or so distinct CDR3 sequences; 10% to 12% are singletons. What was sequenced was whole blood. The source is an adult who was a healthcare worker with PCR-confirmed SARS-CoV-2 infection or an uninfected control (not recorded which).

This clonotype was recorded at least ten times. The chain couples TRBV6-1 to TRBJ2-7; tentative D call: TRBD1 (6 bases). The V end was cut by 3 bases, the J end by 7 bases, with 16 bases between. Germline lookup yields CDR1 MNHNS and CDR2 SASEGT. This CDR3 spans 14 amino acids. The CDR3 reads CASSDRGRHGEQYF. The CDR3 DNA reads TGTGCCAGCAGTGACAGGGGACGACACGGGGAGCAGTACTTC.

In this sample, this clonotype turned up many times. The rearrangement links TRBV6-2 or TRBV6-3 to TRBJ2-7; D is perhaps TRBD1 (5 bases). V was trimmed by 2 bases and J by 1 base, leaving 12 bases between them. The CDR3 contains 15 residues. Germline CDR1 reads MNHEY; CDR2 reads SVGEGT. CDR3 in DNA: TGTGCCAGCAGTTACGGGCAGGGTCGGTCCTACGAGCAGTACTTC. It encodes CASSYGQGRSYEQYF.

V and J are TRBV20-1 and TRBJ2-1, with 8 bases identical to TRBD1. This CDR3 is built from 14 residues. Germline values: CDR1 DFQATT, CDR2 SNEGSKA (reference sequence). Germline trimming cut 5 bases from V and 6 bases from J; bases unmatched to any gene: 9. The DNA for the CDR3 is TGCAGTGCTCCCTCAGGGGGCGCAATCAATGAGCAGTTCTTC. Protein product: CSAPSGGAINEQFF.

This clonotype was counted many times. The germline gene is not matched at one end of the junction; a read error may be the cause. The rearrangement links TRBV7-7 to TRBJ2-1; TRBD1 agrees at 10 bases. Germline V lookup: CDR1 SSHAT, CDR2 FNYEAQ (reference sequence). This CDR3 has 15 residues. CDR3 DNA sequence: TGTGCTAGCAGCCGACAGGGGGCAACGTACAATGAGCAGTTCTTC. Its translation is CASSRQGATYNEQFF.

The CDR3: CASSRQGRAEAFF. CDR3 bases: TGTGCCAGCTCCCGGCAGGGACGGGCTGAAGCTTTCTTT. V usage is TRBV27 and J usage is TRBJ1-1, with a tentative D call TRBD1 (5 bases). The CDR3 is made up of 13 amino acids. V was trimmed by 8 bases and J by 6 bases, leaving 16 bases between them. Germline-derived CDR1 and CDR2 are MNHEY and SMNVEV (reference sequence).

In this sample, this clonotype turned up many times. The chain links TRBV30 to TRBJ2-5; the D is unclear. The germline gives CDR1 GTSNPN, CDR2 SVGIG (reference sequence). The CDR3 has 12 amino acids. V gave up 2 bases and J gave up 4 bases, with 8 bases separating them. The CDR3 bases are TGTGCCTGGAGTCCCTTTGGAGAGACCCAGTACTTC. Translation gives CAWSPFGETQYF. Based on the CDR3 plus reference TRBV30 and TRBJ2-5, the full variable domain is SQTIHQWPATLVQPVGSPLSLECTVEGTSNPNLYWYRQAAGRGLQLLFYSVGIGQISSEVPQNLSASRPQDRQFILSSKKLLLSDSGFYLCAWSPFGETQYFGPGTRLLVL.

At least ten counts were recorded for this clonotype. This chain links TRBV29-1 with TRBJ2-1; TRBD1 is a possible D gene (6 bases). Trimming shortened V by 4 bases and J by 8 bases, and 21 bases separated the two germline ends. Looked up from germline, CDR1 is SQVTM and CDR2 is ANQGSEA. The CDR3 length is 15 residues. Here the CDR3 reads CSVGMNTGMGDEQFF. The CDR3 DNA follows: TGCAGCGTTGGAATGAATACAGGGATGGGCGATGAGCAGTTCTTC.

At least ten counts were recorded for this clonotype. V usage is TRBV19 and J usage is TRBJ1-2; 10 bases map to TRBD1. V gave up 8 bases and J gave up 6 bases; unmatched junction bases: 12. The germline V gene encodes CDR1 LNHDA and CDR2 SQIVND (reference sequence). CDR3 length equals 15 residues. The CDR3 nucleotides are TGTGCCAGTTATGGACAGGGGGATCTGAAGCATGGCTACACCTTC. It codes for CASYGQGDLKHGYTF.

Comment on this clonotype: A junction boundary mismatches the germline segment, possibly from a read error. J is TRBJ2-1 and V is TRBV5-1, with 11 bases that match TRBD2. The CDR3 consists of 13 residues. Germline V lookup: CDR1 SGHRS, CDR2 YFSETQ. The CDR3 protein is CASSLAGTSGRSF. CDR3 nucleotides: TGCGCCAGCAGCTTGGCCGGGACTAGCGGCCGGTCCTTC. The full variable domain, completed using reference TRBV5-1 and TRBJ2-1, is KAGVTQTPRYLIKTRGQQVTLSCSPISGHRSVSWYQQTPGQGLQFLFEYFSETQRNKGNFPGRFSGRQFSNSRSEMNVSTLELGDSALYLCASSLAGTSGRSFGPGTRLTVL.

This clonotype occurred a few times. The chain links TRBV15 to TRBJ1-1; D gene ambiguous. The CDR3 is made up of 15 amino acids. The V gene's germline CDR1 is LNHNV and CDR2 YYDKDF (reference sequence). The V end was cut by 0 bases, the J end by 2 bases, with 10 bases between. The CDR3 coding sequence is TGTGCCACCAGCAGAGATATAAGTACAAACACTGAAGCTTTCTTT. Its protein is CATSRDISTNTEAFF.

This clonotype came up many times. V and J are TRBV11-2 and TRBJ2-5; D is possibly TRBD1 or TRBD2 (5 bases each). The CDR3 length is 14 residues. Germline values: CDR1 SGHAT, CDR2 FQNNGV. V was pared by 5 bases and J by 3 bases, with 13 bases between. DNA of the CDR3: TGTGCCAGCAGCCCGTGGGACCGAAAAGAGACCCAGTACTTC. This translates into CASSPWDRKETQYF.

This clonotype appeared a few times. The rearrangement uses TRBV30 and TRBJ1-2; 12 bases line up with TRBD1. Trimming took 0 bases from V and 8 from J; bases not matched to a gene: 13. The CDR3 totals 17 residues. CDR1 is GTSNPN and CDR2 is SVGIG in the germline V gene (reference sequence). The DNA for the CDR3 is TGTGCCTGGAGTGTCCCCCGCACCCGGGACAGGGGGCTCGGCTACACCTTC. Translated, it gives CAWSVPRTRDRGLGYTF. Using reference TRBV30 and TRBJ1-2 for the parts outside the CDR3, the full variable domain is SQTIHQWPATLVQPVGSPLSLECTVEGTSNPNLYWYRQAAGRGLQLLFYSVGIGQISSEVPQNLSASRPQDRQFILSSKKLLLSDSGFYLCAWSVPRTRDRGLGYTFGSGTRLTVV.

This clonotype was picked up one time. The chain combines TRBV12-3 or TRBV12-4 with TRBJ1-2; possible D gene TRBD1, 5 bases. The germline V and J ends were trimmed by 6 bases and 4 bases, with 12 bases remaining between them. The CDR3 consists of 13 residues. The CDR3 loop is CASSLGQFYGYTF. The CDR3 region has the DNA TGTGCCAGCAGCTTGGGGCAGTTCTATGGCTACACCTTC.

The rearrangement uses TRBV10-3 and TRBJ2-7; possibly TRBD2 for D (6 bases). This CDR3 has 15 amino acids. Germline-derived CDR1 and CDR2 are ENHRY and SYGVKD. V was trimmed by 3 bases and J by 7 bases, leaving 19 bases between them. The CDR3 DNA is TGTGCCATCAGTGACCAGTTCCCGGGGGTACGAGAGCAGTACTTC. Protein product: CAISDQFPGVREQYF.

This clonotype showed up many times. The J gene is TRBJ2-2, the V gene TRBV7-9; 7 bases line up with TRBD2. The CDR3 extends over 18 amino acids. CDR1 SEHNR and CDR2 FQNEAQ come from the germline V gene (reference sequence). Germline trimming cut 5 bases from V and 4 bases from J; bases unmatched to any gene: 16. The CDR3 DNA reads TGTGCCAGCAGCGCGCCCCTAGGAGCGGGGAAGGGCACCGGGGAGCTGTTTTTT. As protein: CASSAPLGAGKGTGELFF. The full variable domain, in which reference TRBV7-9 and TRBJ2-2 provide the parts outside the CDR3, is DTGVSQNPRHKITKRGQNVTFRCDPISEHNRLYWYRQTLGQGPEFLTYFQNEAQLEKSRLLSDRFSAERPKGSFSTLEIQRTEQGDSAMYLCASSAPLGAGKGTGELFFGEGSRLTVL.

The chain uses TRBV2 and TRBJ1-6; the D is unclear. CDR3 size: 13 residues. V lost 9 bases and J lost 10, with 16 bases in between. Germline loops: CDR1 SNHLY, CDR2 FYNNEI. CDR3 sequence (DNA): TGTGCCAGTTCGGAAGCCAGAACGTCACCCCTCCACTTT. This gives the protein CASSEARTSPLHF.

Worth noting for this clonotype: A much larger clonotype is one base distant, so this may be a read error. This sequence joins TRBV20-1 and TRBJ2-3, with D perhaps TRBD1 or TRBD2 (5 bases each). The V end lost 6 bases, the J end lost 8 bases, and 12 bases lay between the germline ends. Germline CDR1 and CDR2: DFQATT and SNEGSKA (reference sequence). CDR3 length: 11 amino acids. Here the CDR3 reads CSALGESTQYF. Written as DNA, the CDR3 is TGCAGTGCCTTGGGGGAAAGTACGCAGTATTTT.